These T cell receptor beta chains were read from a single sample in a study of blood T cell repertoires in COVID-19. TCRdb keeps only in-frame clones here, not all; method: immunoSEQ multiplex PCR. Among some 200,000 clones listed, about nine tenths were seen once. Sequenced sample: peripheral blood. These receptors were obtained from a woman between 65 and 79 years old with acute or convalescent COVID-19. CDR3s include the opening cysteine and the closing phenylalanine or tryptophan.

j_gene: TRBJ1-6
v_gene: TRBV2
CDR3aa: CASGKEQALNSPLHF

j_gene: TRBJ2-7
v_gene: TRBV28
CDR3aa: CASSLSRDRVGEQYF

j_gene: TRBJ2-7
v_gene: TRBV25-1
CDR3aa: CASSEFQGIGEQYF

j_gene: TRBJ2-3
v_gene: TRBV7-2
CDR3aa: CASSLVGADTQYF

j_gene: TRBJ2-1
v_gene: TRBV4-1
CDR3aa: CASSQDPGQGTYNEQFF

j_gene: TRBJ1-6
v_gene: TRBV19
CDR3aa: CASTQGQGNSPLHF

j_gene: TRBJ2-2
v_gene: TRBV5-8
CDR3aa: CASTPWGGAGELFF

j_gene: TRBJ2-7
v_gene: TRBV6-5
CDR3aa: CASSYRESSYEQYF

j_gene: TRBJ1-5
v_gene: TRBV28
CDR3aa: CASSFFQGANLQPQHF

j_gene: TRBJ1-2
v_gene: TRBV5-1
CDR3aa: CASTWTDSADYGYTF

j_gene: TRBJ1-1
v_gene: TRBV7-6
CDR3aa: CASSLGEGSEAFF

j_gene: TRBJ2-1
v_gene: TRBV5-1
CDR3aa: CASSTDRQNEQFF

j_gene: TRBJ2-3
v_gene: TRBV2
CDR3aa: CASSSQLLAGATDTQYF

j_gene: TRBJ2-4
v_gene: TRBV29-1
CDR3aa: CSVQGLVGAKNIQYF

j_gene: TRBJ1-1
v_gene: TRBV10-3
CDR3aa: CAISEARALAFF

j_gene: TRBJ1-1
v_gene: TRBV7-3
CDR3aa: CASSLRGGTGELNTEAFF